A single T cell receptor beta chain is shown here with its context. The target antigen is unknown. The split of CD4+ cells yielded CD45RA+ naive and CD45RA-negative memory subsets. This entry is derived from a study of shared clonotypes between healthy human individuals. Study overall: The donors, a couple of women and a few men, were aged 18 to 49. Broader study findings: Some naive CD4 clonotypes, roughly 5%, turned up in common across a handful of donors.

CDR1 and CDR2 (germline): MNHEY, SVGAGI. CDR3 size: 15 residues. V lost 5 bases to trimming and J lost 6 bases, with 20 bases between them. For sorted subsets, 150 to 200 ng DNA per replicate equaled approximately 30,000 T cell genomes. Repertoires were generated with immunoSEQ multiplex PCR, while TCRdb's copy carries only in-frame clones and drops some. The sample carries about 2.4 million clones, around nine tenths recorded once. The sequenced sample was naive CD4+ T cells sorted from blood. Subset meaning: CD45RA+ positively selected. This receptor was obtained from a man aged 18 to 30 in good health. V usage is TRBV6-5 and J usage is TRBJ2-7, with a possible D match to TRBD1 (6 bases). The CDR3 spells CASSPSRGQPGEQYF. The CDR3 region has the DNA TGTGCCAGCAGTCCCTCGAGAGGACAGCCCGGCGAGCAGTACTTC.